This T cell receptor (beta chain) originates from a study of blood T cells in healthy people across ages. Per germline, CDR1 MNHEY and CDR2 SMNVEV (reference sequence). Losses at the gene ends were 4 bases for V and 2 bases for J; bases not matched to a gene: 8. This CDR3 region has 15 residues. Then a second PCR, running about 6 to 12 cycles, was carried out with a sample-barcoded 5' primer and a J-beta primer mix. TCRdb independently ran MiXCR on the 5' RACE reads; one entry per CDR3 protein. The table has roughly 1.5 million distinct CDR3 sequences, under 55% seen once. The chain recombines TRBV27 with TRBJ2-7, with 7 nucleotides matching TRBD2. The sequence was obtained from a woman younger than 35 in good health. Sequenced: blood. Here the CDR3 reads CASSWGGVSAYEQYF. DNA for the CDR3: TGTGCCAGCAGTTGGGGGGGGGTTAGCGCCTACGAGCAGTACTTC.